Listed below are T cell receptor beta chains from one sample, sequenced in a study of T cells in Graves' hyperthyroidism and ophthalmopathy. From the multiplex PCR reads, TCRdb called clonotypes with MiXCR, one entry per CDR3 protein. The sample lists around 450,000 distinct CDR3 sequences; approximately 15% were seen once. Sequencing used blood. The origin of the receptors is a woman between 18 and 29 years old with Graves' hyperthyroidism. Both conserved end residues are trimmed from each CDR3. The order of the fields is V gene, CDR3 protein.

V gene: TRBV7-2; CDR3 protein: ASSRELRNEQF
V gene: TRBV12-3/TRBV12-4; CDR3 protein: ASSPGTNIQY
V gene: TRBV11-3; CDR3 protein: ASSLDGTDLGDNEQF
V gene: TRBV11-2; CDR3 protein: ASSLDRIGMGEQY
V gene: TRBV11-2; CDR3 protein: ASSLTTGSGNTIY
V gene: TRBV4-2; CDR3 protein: ASSQDAGSGGYEQY
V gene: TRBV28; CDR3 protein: ASGSTGFGYT
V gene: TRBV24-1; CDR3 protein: ATQPGAFDGYT
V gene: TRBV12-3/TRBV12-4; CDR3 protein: ASSLGRGAEAF
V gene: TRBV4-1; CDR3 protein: ASSQTGGGNTEAF
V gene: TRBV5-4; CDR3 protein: ASSLVPDRVRTGELF
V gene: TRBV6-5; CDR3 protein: ASSYSSFSEAF
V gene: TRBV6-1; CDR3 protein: ASSSGNSGNTIY
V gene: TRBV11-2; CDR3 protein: ASSLARVADRAAYEQY
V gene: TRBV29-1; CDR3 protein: SVARDYGYT
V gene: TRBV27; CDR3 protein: ASTLTGGKDEQY
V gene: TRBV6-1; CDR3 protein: ASRRDSNQPQH
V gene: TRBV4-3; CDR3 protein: ASSPTGSPYNEQF